The 8 T cell receptor beta chains listed next were all sequenced from one sample in a study of OX40 agonist ivuxolimab in advanced cancers. The assay was immunoSEQ multiplex PCR, and TCRdb's table has in-frame clones only and misses some. Of 11,000 to 15,000 clones detected, roughly 89% appear once; the ten largest clones hold 6.5% to 8%. Here the sequenced sample was CD4+ or CD8+ T cells sorted from blood, taken in a trial of the OX40 agonist ivuxolimab. These receptors were taken from an adult with an advanced solid tumor such as melanoma, head and neck, liver or kidney cancer.

The rearrangement links TRBV6-1 to TRBJ1-5, with TRBD1 as a possible D gene (5 bases). Trimming cost V 2 bases and J 7 bases, with 15 bases left between them. Germline CDR1 reads MNHNS; CDR2 reads SASEGT. The CDR3 runs to 15 residues. CDR3 nucleotide sequence: TGTGCCAGCAGTGAACGGGGCGGGGGAGGCCAGCCCCAGCATTTT. As protein: CASSERGGGGQPQHF.

The chain combines TRBV14 with TRBJ1-6; maybe TRBD1 (6 bases). CDR1 SGHDN and CDR2 FVKESK come from the germline V gene. The CDR3 extends over 13 amino acids. Deletions cut 5 bases from V and 7 bases from J, with 9 bases between. DNA for the CDR3: TGTGCCAGCAGCACGCAGGGGAATTCACCCCTCCACTTT. Its translation is CASSTQGNSPLHF.

V is TRBV7-2 and J is TRBJ2-7; the D is unclear. Trimming shortened V by 5 bases and J by 2 bases, and 7 bases separated the two germline ends. Germline V CDR1 and CDR2: SGHTA, FQGNSA. The CDR3 has 12 residues. The CDR3 DNA reads as TGTGCCAGCAGCCCGCCAACCTACGAGCAGTACTTC. Translated: CASSPPTYEQYF.

This clone was recorded once. V gene TRBV19 combines with J gene TRBJ2-5; TRBD2 agrees at 13 bases. Germline V gene data show CDR1 as LNHDA and CDR2 as SQIVND (reference sequence). Unmatched junction bases numbered 4, after V lost 4 bases and J lost 5 bases. This CDR3 has 15 residues. CDR3: CASSSGLAGEETQYF. Written as DNA, the CDR3 is TGTGCCAGTAGTAGTGGACTAGCGGGGGAGGAGACCCAGTACTTC.

A remark on this clone: Other DNA sequences in this specimen translate into the identical CDR3. V and J are TRBV5-6 and TRBJ1-3; D is perhaps TRBD1 (5 bases). Trimming pared 0 bases from V and 0 bases from J, leaving 7 bases between. This CDR3 has 15 residues. Germline CDR1 SGHDT, CDR2 YYEEEE. CDR3 sequence reads: CASSLVGGSGNTIYF. The CDR3 region has the DNA TGTGCCAGCAGCTTGGTGGGGGGCTCTGGAAACACCATATATTTT.

CDR3 in DNA: TGTGCCAGCAGCCTCAGACTAGCAAAAGAGACCCAGTACTTC. Its protein is CASSLRLAKETQYF. The V and J genes are TRBV11-2 and TRBJ2-5; TRBD2 agrees at 7 bases. The J segment lost 3 bases and the V segment lost 5 bases, leaving 6 bases of the junction unmatched. This CDR3 has 14 amino acids. From germline, CDR1 is SGHAT and CDR2 FQNNGV.

The table lists this clone with a count of one. The chain couples TRBV7-2 to TRBJ2-4, with unresolved D. V shed 5 bases and J shed 0 bases, with 11 bases lying between them. There are 15 residues in the CDR3. The V gene's germline CDR1 is SGHTA and CDR2 FQGNSA. Here the CDR3 reads CASSRDILAKNIQYF. CDR3 in DNA: TGTGCCAGCAGCCGTGACATACTAGCCAAAAACATTCAGTACTTC. The full variable domain, rest sourced from reference TRBV7-2 and TRBJ2-4, is GAGVSQSPSNKVTEKGKDVELRCDPISGHTALYWYRQSLGQGLEFLIYFQGNSAPDKSGLPSDRFSAERTGGSVSTLTIQRTQQEDSAVYLCASSRDILAKNIQYFGAGTRLSVL.

This sequence joins TRBV5-6 and TRBJ1-6; a weak D match, TRBD1 (5 bases). Trimming removed 4 bases from V and 7 bases from J, with 15 bases in between. CDR1 SGHDT and CDR2 YYEEEE come from the germline V gene. This CDR3 contains 15 residues. The CDR3 sequence: CASSIDPGRNSPLHF. The CDR3 nucleotides are TGTGCCAGCAGCATCGACCCAGGGAGGAATTCACCCCTCCACTTT.